These 20 T cell receptor beta chains share one sample of origin, sequenced in a study of cytomegalovirus exposure and HLA in healthy donors. A multiplex PCR was run with 60 Vbeta primers and 13 Jbeta primers. Generated by immunoSEQ multiplex PCR, the TCRdb table keeps only in-frame clones and is missing some. The sample yields about 200,000 clones, less than 80% seen once. The sequenced material came from PBMCs. All receptors come from a girl aged 2 to 10 in good health and CMV-seronegative.

This chain links TRBV7-2 with TRBJ1-1; D ambiguous. The germline CDR1 and CDR2 sequences are SGHTA and FQGNSA. The V and J ends lost 1 base and 1 base respectively, with 4 bases between them. The CDR3 length is 13 residues. For the CDR3, the DNA is TGTGCCAGCAGCTTAGATCGGAACACTGAAGCTTTCTTT. Amino acids: CASSLDRNTEAFF.

The DNA for the CDR3 is TGTGCCACCAGCAGAGGCGGCGGAGGCCAGCCCCAGCATTTT. It yields the protein CATSRGGGGQPQHF. V usage is TRBV15 and J usage is TRBJ1-5; D remains ambiguous. CDR1 is LNHNV and CDR2 is YYDKDF in the germline V gene (reference sequence). CDR3 size: 14 residues. V shed 1 base and J shed 7 bases, with 11 bases lying between them.

This clone was counted once. The CDR3 region is CASSLERLTNTGELFF. The DNA of the CDR3 is TGTGCCAGCAGCTTGGAACGCCTAACGAACACCGGGGAGCTGTTTTTT. This sequence joins TRBV5-4 and TRBJ2-2; D is unclear. Trimming took off 0 bases at V and 0 bases at J, with 9 bases between the two ends. Germline loops: CDR1 SGHNT, CDR2 YYREEE (reference sequence). This CDR3 region has 16 residues.

The chain couples TRBV2 to TRBJ1-5; TRBD1 aligns across 8 bases. J gave up 5 bases and V 2 bases, and 5 bases lay outside the gene matches. The CDR3 sequence is 15 residues long. CDR1 is SNHLY, CDR2 FYNNEI, per germline. CDR3 region: CASSEYDRGYQPQHF. DNA for the CDR3: TGTGCCAGCAGTGAATACGACAGGGGATATCAGCCCCAGCATTTT.

The chain employs TRBV6-1 and TRBJ2-2; TRBD2 aligns across 7 bases. The length of the CDR3 is 17 residues. The germline V gene encodes CDR1 MNHNS and CDR2 SASEGT. Trimming removed 1 base from V and 6 bases from J; junction bases left unmatched: 11. The CDR3 loop reads CASSEEVGLGGSGELFF. DNA for the CDR3: TGTGCCAGCAGTGAAGAAGTAGGACTAGGAGGCTCCGGGGAGCTGTTTTTT.

This clone was recorded once. The chain recombines TRBV27 with TRBJ2-7; D unclear. The V gene lost 3 bases and the J gene lost 0 bases, with 6 bases spanning the gap. The CDR3 is 13 residues long. Per the germline V gene, CDR1 is MNHEY and CDR2 is SMNVEV (reference sequence). As DNA, the CDR3 is TGTGCCAGCAGTTTTACATCCTCCTACGAGCAGTACTTC. It is translated as CASSFTSSYEQYF.

The chain combines TRBV19 with TRBJ2-2, with TRBD1 identical over 7 bases. This CDR3 is 15 amino acids long. V lost 9 bases to trimming and J lost 5 bases; unmatched junction nucleotides: 12. CDR1 and CDR2 (germline): LNHDA, SQIVND (reference sequence). CDR3 residues: CASRIGTGVTGELFF. CDR3 bases: TGTGCCAGCAGAATCGGCACAGGGGTTACCGGGGAGCTGTTTTTT.

The chain joins TRBV15 to TRBJ2-1; a weak D match, TRBD1 (5 bases). Germline V gene lookup returns CDR1 LNHNV and CDR2 YYDKDF (reference sequence). CDR3 length: 17 amino acids. Trimming pared 0 bases from V and 9 bases from J, leaving 21 bases between. The CDR3 nucleotides are TGTGCCACCAGCAGAGATAGGGGAACGATTAGGGTTAGTGAGCAGTTCTTC. It is translated as CATSRDRGTIRVSEQFF.

Written as DNA, the CDR3 is TGTGCCAGCAGTGATGGGACAGGCTCCTACGAGCAGTACTTC. This translates into CASSDGTGSYEQYF. This chain uses TRBV2 with TRBJ2-7; 8 bases line up with TRBD1. The CDR3 is made up of 14 amino acids. V lost 3 bases to trimming and J lost 0 bases; unmatched junction nucleotides: 1. Germline CDR1 and CDR2: SNHLY and FYNNEI.

The chain carries TRBV2 and TRBJ1-2, with TRBD1 matching 8 bases. J gave up 7 bases and V 6 bases, and 10 bases lay outside the gene matches. CDR3 length: 14 residues. Germline CDR1 reads SNHLY; CDR2 reads FYNNEI. The DNA of the CDR3 is TGTGCCAGCAGAGGGGCAGGGGGCCTCCTTGGCTACACCTTC. As protein: CASRGAGGLLGYTF.

This chain connects TRBV9 to TRBJ1-2; D is perhaps TRBD1 (6 bases). Trimming took 4 bases from V and 1 from J, leaving 17 bases between them. Per the germline V gene, CDR1 is SGDLS and CDR2 is YYNGEE. The CDR3 is 16 amino acids. Here the CDR3 DNA reads TGTGCCAGCAGCCCCGGGACAAACACCATTAACTATGGCTACACCTTC. Residues: CASSPGTNTINYGYTF.

The rearrangement joins TRBV6-1 to TRBJ2-7; unclear D gene. CDR1 and CDR2 from the germline V gene are MNHNS and SASEGT. The CDR3 has 15 amino acids. Trimming stripped 2 bases from V and 3 bases from J, with 14 bases between. The CDR3 nucleotides read TGTGCCAGCAGTGAACTCCCCGCAGAGGTCTACGAGCAGTACTTC. It codes for CASSELPAEVYEQYF.

This clone was recorded a few times. V and J are TRBV5-5 and TRBJ1-1, with a tentative D call TRBD1 (5 bases). This CDR3 spans 14 amino acids. The V and J ends lost 2 bases and 4 bases respectively, with 12 bases between them. The V gene's germline CDR1 is SGHKS and CDR2 YYEKEE (reference sequence). The CDR3 region is CASSFSGRGTEAFF. CDR3 nucleotide sequence: TGTGCCAGCAGCTTTTCAGGGAGGGGCACTGAAGCTTTCTTT.

The chain carries TRBV19 and TRBJ2-3; a possible D gene is TRBD2 (5 bases). Germline assignment: CDR1 LNHDA and CDR2 SQIVND (reference sequence). Trimming took off 5 bases at V and 1 base at J, with 19 bases between the two ends. The CDR3 spans 17 residues. In DNA, the CDR3 is TGTGCCAGTAGTGCCCCGACTCTCCTGGGAGGCACAGATACGCAGTATTTT. As protein: CASSAPTLLGGTDTQYF. Complete variable domain (other parts from reference TRBV19 and TRBJ2-3): DGGITQSPKYLFRKEGQNVTLSCEQNLNHDAMYWYRQDPGQGLRLIYYSQIVNDFQKGDIAEGYSVSREKKESFPLTVTSAQKNPTAFYLCASSAPTLLGGTDTQYFGPGTRLTVL.

The CDR3: CASSGTGGYEQYF. CDR3 sequence (DNA): TGTGCCAGCAGCGGGACAGGGGGCTACGAGCAGTACTTC. The chain employs TRBV6-5 and TRBJ2-7, with 11 bases lining up with TRBD1. CDR1 is MNHEY, CDR2 SVGAGI, per germline. V dropped 6 bases and J dropped 3; count of bases not matched to a gene: 1. The CDR3 is made up of 13 amino acids.

This CDR3 reads CASSPGQVNGGQYF. The CDR3 nucleotides read TGTGCCAGCAGTCCGGGACAGGTGAATGGCGGGCAGTACTTC. The chain links TRBV27 to TRBJ2-7; 8 bases match TRBD1. V shed 5 bases and J 9 bases; nucleotides not matched to a gene: 12. Germline CDR1 reads MNHEY; CDR2 reads SMNVEV (reference sequence). The CDR3 consists of 14 residues.

The rearrangement uses TRBV7-9 and TRBJ2-3; 8 bases align to TRBD1. The CDR3 totals 14 residues. Germline V gives CDR1 SEHNR, CDR2 FQNEAQ (reference sequence). Germline trimming cut 1 base from V and 4 bases from J; bases unmatched to any gene: 1. The CDR3 DNA is TGTGCCAGCAGCTTAGTACAGGGGGCAGATACGCAGTATTTT. Protein sequence: CASSLVQGADTQYF.

This clone appeared a single time. The rearrangement uses TRBV9 and TRBJ1-2; the D is unclear. This CDR3 is 15 amino acids long. Deletions cut 1 base from V and 1 base from J, with 11 bases between. The germline gives CDR1 SGDLS, CDR2 YYNGEE. CDR3 sequence reads: CASSVSADSNYGYTF. The DNA for the CDR3 is TGTGCCAGCAGCGTATCAGCGGATAGTAACTATGGCTACACCTTC.

The chain uses TRBV11-2 and TRBJ2-5; 7 bases fit TRBD1. The DNA end is more similar to TRBJ2-7, so the J call may be wrong. The CDR3 is made up of 14 amino acids. Looked up from germline, CDR1 is SGHAT and CDR2 is FQNNGV. CDR3 sequence: CASSFGTANYEQYF. For the CDR3, the DNA is TGTGCCAGCAGCTTTGGGACAGCGAACTACGAGCAGTACTTC.

Points on this clone: This specimen includes other DNA sequences encoding the same CDR3. The chain combines TRBV14 with TRBJ1-2; D is unresolved. This CDR3 comprises 13 residues. CDR1 and CDR2 (germline): SGHDN, FVKESK. Trimming pared 1 base from V and 4 bases from J, leaving 7 bases between. Here the CDR3 reads CASSQGQFYGYTF. As DNA, the CDR3 is TGTGCCAGCAGCCAAGGGCAGTTCTATGGCTACACCTTC.